This TCR beta chain was recorded in a study of vaccination and CD4 T cells after COVID-19. Of note for this clonotype: Its matching antigen is unknown.

This sample's treatment: roughly 10-day PBMC culture with coronavirus spike peptide pools or control peptides (ViraFEST assay). CD4+ T cells that had been cultured provided DNA sequenced with the Oncomine TCR Beta short-read assay. TCRdb independently ran MiXCR on the PCR reads; one entry per CDR3 protein. The table has 6,000 to 7,500 distinct CDR3 sequences, less than 20% seen once. This TCR derives from a human donor who had recovered from COVID-19. Sequencing used CD4+ T cells from blood, cultured in vitro.

CDR3 in DNA: TGTGCCAGCATTCCTACAGGGACAACCGGGGAGCTGTTTTTT. Translating it yields CASIPTGTTGELFF. The V and J genes are TRBV12-3 or TRBV12-4 and TRBJ2-2, with D possibly matching TRBD1 (6 bases). The CDR3 is 14 amino acids. V lost 7 bases and J lost 5, with 14 bases in between.